This T cell receptor beta chain came from a study of technical replicates of blood from four donors. This CDR3 is built from 16 residues. V was cut by 6 bases and J by 7 bases, with 21 bases left in between. CDR1 WNHNN and CDR2 SYGVQD come from the germline V gene (reference sequence). The repertoire was sequenced with immunoSEQ multiplex PCR; TCRdb's copy has only in-frame clones and lacks some. The sample has fewer than 85,000 clones, just under 95% seen once. The chain carries TRBV10-1 and TRBJ1-4, with D hard to call. The specimen sequenced was T cells isolated from PBMCs. This TCR came from a human donor in good health. The CDR3 sequence: CASSRELSGPGEKLFF. CDR3 nucleotide sequence: TGCGCCAGCAGCCGGGAACTGTCCGGTCCTGGTGAAAAACTGTTTTTT.